These T cell receptor beta chains were read from a single sample in a study of CD8 T cells in ankylosing spondylitis. TCRdb independently ran MiXCR on the 5' RACE reads; one entry per CDR3 protein. In the table there are more than 150,000 distinct CDR3 sequences, 15% to 20% of which are singletons. Sequencing was carried out using blood, either unsorted or a sorted T cell fraction (not recorded which). The receptors come from a male donor under 30 with ankylosing spondylitis or in good health (not recorded which). The CDR3 runs from the conserved cysteine through the conserved F or W. Fields, in order: J gene, D gene, V gene, CDR3 length, clone size, CDR3 DNA, CDR3 protein. The D gene is left open where the match is weak. Size values are once, few and many counts, or a class for expanded clones, and some rows have none.

>TRBJ2-1|NA|TRBV29-1|15|NA
TGCAGCGTTCGGTTGGGGCGAGATTCCTACAATGAGCAGTTCTTC
CSVRLGRDSYNEQFF
>TRBJ2-1|NA|TRBV7-6|15|many
TGTGCCAGCAGCTTAAGCCGCGCCCTATACAATGAGCAGTTCTTC
CASSLSRALYNEQFF
>TRBJ2-1|TRBD2|TRBV5-1|18|many
TGCGCCAGCAGCTTGCTGGGGACTAGCGGGGGCTCCTACAATGAGCAGTTCTTC
CASSLLGTSGGSYNEQFF
>TRBJ1-1|NA|TRBV30|10|few
TGTGCCGGATTATCAGAAGAAGCTTTCTTT
CAGLSEEAFF
>TRBJ2-1|TRBD2|TRBV5-6|19|many
TGTGCCAGCAGCTCGGTCTCGGGACTAGCGGGAGGGCCCTACAATGAGCAGTTCTTC
CASSSVSGLAGGPYNEQFF
>TRBJ1-1|TRBD1|TRBV7-8|14|many
TGTGCCAGCAGCAAGGACAGGGGGGAAGTTGAAGCTTTCTTT
CASSKDRGEVEAFF
>TRBJ2-1|NA|TRBV7-9|16|many
TGTGCCAGCAGTCAGGAAGCGGGCCAAGCCTACAATGAGCAGTTCTTC
CASSQEAGQAYNEQFF
>TRBJ1-5|NA|TRBV10-2|13|many
TGCGCCAGCGGCTCGGTTTTTAATCAGCCCCAGCATTTT
CASGSVFNQPQHF
>TRBJ2-7|NA|TRBV30|13|many
TGTGCCTGGAGTGTAGGACAGTCCTACGAGCAGTACTTC
CAWSVGQSYEQYF
>TRBJ2-6|NA|TRBV2|15|many
TGTGCCAGCCGCACACTGGGCTCTGGGGCCAACGTCCTGACTTTC
CASRTLGSGANVLTF
>TRBJ2-5|NA|TRBV15|12|many
TGTGCCACCCGGCAGGGCCAAGAGACCCAGTACTTC
CATRQGQETQYF
>TRBJ2-5|TRBD2|TRBV4-1|19|NA
TGCGCCAGCAGCCTACCGGGACAGGAGACTAGCGGGAGTCCCGAGACCCAGTACTTC
CASSLPGQETSGSPETQYF
>TRBJ2-3|TRBD1|TRBV12-3/TRBV12-4|15|many
TGTGCCAGCAGCTACAGGGGCCCCAGCACAGATACGCAGTATTTT
CASSYRGPSTDTQYF
>TRBJ2-7|NA|TRBV20-1|13|many
TGCAGTGCTAGACCTAGGACCTTCGACGAGCAGTACTTC
CSARPRTFDEQYF
>TRBJ2-2|TRBD2|TRBV7-6|18|many
TGTGCCAGCAGCTCAGAGCGACTAGCGGGAGTAAGGACCGGGGAGCTGTTTTTT
CASSSERLAGVRTGELFF
>TRBJ2-2|NA|TRBV7-6|16|NA
TGTGCCAGCAGCTTAACGATCGGAACAGGGTCCGGGGAGCTGTTTTTT
CASSLTIGTGSGELFF
>TRBJ2-1|TRBD2|TRBV12-3/TRBV12-4|11|many
TGTGCCAGCAGTTCCTCGGGGGGGCAGTTCTTC
CASSSSGGQFF
>TRBJ1-4|NA|TRBV5-1|13|many
TGCGCCAGCAGCCCAGGGGCTAATGAAAAACTGTTTTTT
CASSPGANEKLFF
>TRBJ2-1|NA|TRBV5-1|16|many
TGCGCCAGCAGCTTGTCAGGCCTAGGCAAAGTCGATGAGCAGTTCTTC
CASSLSGLGKVDEQFF
>TRBJ2-7|TRBD2|TRBV6-2/TRBV6-3|16|many
TGTGCCAGCAGTTACTCGAGGTGGACTAGCGGTTACGAGCAGTACTTC
CASSYSRWTSGYEQYF
>TRBJ2-5|TRBD2|TRBV9|16|NA
TGTGCCAGCAGCGTAGCCGGGAGCGGGAGATATGAGACCCAGTACTTC
CASSVAGSGRYETQYF
>TRBJ2-1|NA|TRBV20-1|16|NA
TGCAGTGCTACAGAACTAGCTAAAATCACGGGGAGTGAGCAGTTCTTC
CSATELAKITGSEQFF
>TRBJ2-1|TRBD2|TRBV20-1|15|many
TGCAGTGCTAGAGTAGGGACTAGCGGGGCCAATGAGCAGTTCTTC
CSARVGTSGANEQFF
>TRBJ2-4|TRBD1|TRBV4-1|16|many
TGCGCCAGCAGCCAACCCCGGGACAGTCCCAAAAACATTCAGTACTTC
CASSQPRDSPKNIQYF
>TRBJ2-1|NA|TRBV7-9|14|many
TGTGCCAGCAGCCCCCAAGGGACCCCGCGGGAGCAGTTCTTC
CASSPQGTPREQFF
>TRBJ2-3|NA|TRBV29-1|12|many
TGCAGCTTACGGGATCACACAGATACGCAGTATTTT
CSLRDHTDTQYF
>TRBJ2-1|NA|TRBV10-3|14|many
TGTGCCATCAGTGCCCGGGACTCCTACAATGAGCAGTTCTTC
CAISARDSYNEQFF
>TRBJ2-1|TRBD2|TRBV6-1|15|many
TGTGCCAGGGGGGGCGGGACTAGCGGGATCGATGAGCAGTTCTTC
CARGGGTSGIDEQFF
>TRBJ2-5|TRBD1|TRBV5-1|14|many
TGCGCCAGCAGCAAGGACAGGATCCAAGAGACCCAGTACTTC
CASSKDRIQETQYF
>TRBJ2-6|NA|TRBV20-1|14|NA
TGCAGTGCTCCGAAGGACACTGGGGCCAACGTCCTGACTTTC
CSAPKDTGANVLTF
>TRBJ1-1|TRBD1|TRBV3-1|15|many
TGTGCCAGCAGCCAAGTGGACAGGCCAAGGACTGAAGCTTTCTTT
CASSQVDRPRTEAFF